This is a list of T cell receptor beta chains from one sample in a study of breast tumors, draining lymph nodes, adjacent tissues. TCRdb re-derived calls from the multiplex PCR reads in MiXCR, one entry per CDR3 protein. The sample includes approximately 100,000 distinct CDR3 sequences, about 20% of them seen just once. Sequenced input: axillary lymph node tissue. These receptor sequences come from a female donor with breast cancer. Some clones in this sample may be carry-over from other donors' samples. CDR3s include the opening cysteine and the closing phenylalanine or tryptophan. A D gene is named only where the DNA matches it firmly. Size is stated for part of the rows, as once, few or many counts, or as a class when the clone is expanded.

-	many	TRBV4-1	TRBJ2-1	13	CASSQGMEGEQFF	TGCGCCAGCAGCCAAGGGATGGAGGGTGAGCAGTTCTTC
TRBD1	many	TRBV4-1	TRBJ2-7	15	CASSQAYRGSYEQYF	TGCGCCAGCAGCCAAGCTTACAGGGGCTCCTACGAGCAGTACTTC
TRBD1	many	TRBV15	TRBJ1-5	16	CATSRDLGQGIQPQHF	TGTGCCACCAGCAGAGATTTAGGACAGGGGATCCAGCCCCAGCATTTT
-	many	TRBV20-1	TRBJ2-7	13	CSARDHRDHEQYF	TGCAGTGCTAGAGATCACAGGGACCACGAGCAGTACTTC
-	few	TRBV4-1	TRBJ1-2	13	CASRRLTENGYTF	TGCGCCAGCAGACGACTGACGGAAAATGGCTACACCTTC
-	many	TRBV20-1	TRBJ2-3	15	CSARDRQRKADTQYF	TGCAGTGCTAGAGATCGACAAAGAAAGGCAGATACGCAGTATTTT
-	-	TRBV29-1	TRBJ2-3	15	CSVEDGRQSTDTQYF	TGCAGCGTTGAAGATGGAAGGCAGAGCACAGATACGCAGTATTTT
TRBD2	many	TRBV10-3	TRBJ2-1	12	CGASGGRGEQFF	TGTGGGGCTAGCGGGGGGCGGGGTGAGCAGTTCTTC
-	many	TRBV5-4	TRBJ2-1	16	CASSFISRTDYNEQFF	TGTGCCAGCAGCTTTATATCTCGGACAGACTACAATGAGCAGTTCTTC
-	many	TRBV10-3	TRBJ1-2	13	CAISGPGPYGYTF	TGTGCCATCAGTGGTCCGGGTCCGTATGGCTACACCTTC
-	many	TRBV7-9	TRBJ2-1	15	CASSFGDAIRNEQFF	TGTGCCAGCAGCTTCGGAGACGCTATCAGGAATGAGCAGTTCTTC
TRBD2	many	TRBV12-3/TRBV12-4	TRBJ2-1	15	CASSPTSGGANEQFF	TGTGCCAGCAGTCCTACTAGCGGGGGGGCTAATGAGCAGTTCTTC
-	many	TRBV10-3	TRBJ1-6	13	CAISPGSNSPLHF	TGTGCCATCAGTCCCGGGTCCAATTCACCCCTCCACTTT
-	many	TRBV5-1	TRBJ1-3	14	CASSPTSVGNTIYF	TGCGCCAGCAGCCCTACAAGCGTGGGAAACACCATATATTTT
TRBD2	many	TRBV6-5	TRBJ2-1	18	CASSNLGLAGGPGNEQFF	TGTGCCAGCAGTAACCTCGGACTAGCGGGAGGGCCGGGCAATGAGCAGTTCTTC
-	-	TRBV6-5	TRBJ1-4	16	CASSSSGGGSGEKLFF	TGTGCCAGCAGTTCCTCCGGTGGAGGGTCGGGTGAAAAACTGTTTTTT
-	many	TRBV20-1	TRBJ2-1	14	CSASKGAGYNEQFF	TGCAGTGCAAGCAAGGGGGCGGGGTACAATGAGCAGTTCTTC
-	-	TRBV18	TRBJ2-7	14	CASSPRAQEREQYF	TGTGCCAGCTCACCACGGGCACAGGAGAGGGAGCAGTACTTC
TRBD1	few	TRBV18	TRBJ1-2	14	CASSPSQGNYGYTF	TGTGCCAGCTCACCCTCACAGGGGAACTATGGCTACACCTTC
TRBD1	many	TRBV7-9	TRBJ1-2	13	CASSRDSGYGYTF	TGTGCCAGCAGCCGGGACAGTGGGTATGGCTACACCTTC
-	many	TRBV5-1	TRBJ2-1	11	CASSNYNEQFF	TGCGCCAGCAGCAACTACAATGAGCAGTTCTTC
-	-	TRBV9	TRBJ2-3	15	CASSPGSSSTDTQYF	TGTGCCAGCAGCCCCGGATCTTCTAGCACAGATACGCAGTATTTT
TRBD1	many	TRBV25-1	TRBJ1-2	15	CASSENQGVFGGYTF	TGTGCCAGCAGTGAGAACCAGGGGGTATTTGGTGGCTACACCTTC
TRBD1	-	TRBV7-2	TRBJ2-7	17	CASSLDGTGVVAYEQYF	TGTGCCAGCAGCTTAGATGGGACAGGGGTGGTCGCCTACGAGCAGTACTTC
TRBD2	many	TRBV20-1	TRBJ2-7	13	CSASSGVPYEQYF	TGCAGTGCCAGTAGCGGGGTGCCCTACGAGCAGTACTTC
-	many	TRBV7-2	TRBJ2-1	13	CASSPRLPNEQFF	TGTGCCAGCAGCCCGCGGCTACCGAATGAGCAGTTCTTC
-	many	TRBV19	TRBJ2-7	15	CASSRTGTGSYEQYF	TGTGCCAGTAGTCGGACCGGGACGGGAAGCTACGAGCAGTACTTC
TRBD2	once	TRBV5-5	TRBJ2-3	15	CASSTPLAGGYTQYF	TGTGCCAGCAGCACCCCCCTGGCGGGGGGTTATACGCAGTATTTT
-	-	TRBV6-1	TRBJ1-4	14	CASRTQGGNEKLVF	TGTGCCAGCAGAACACAGGGAGGTAATGAAAAACTGGTTTTT
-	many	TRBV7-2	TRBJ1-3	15	CASSLSAGTGNTIYF	TGTGCCAGCAGCTTGTCGGCAGGAACTGGAAACACCATATATTTT
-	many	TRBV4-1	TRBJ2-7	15	CASSQDVTGYAEQYF	TGCGCCAGCAGCCAAGATGTAACGGGATACGCCGAGCAGTACTTC
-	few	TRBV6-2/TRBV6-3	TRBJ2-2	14	CASSYRELTGELFF	TGTGCCAGCAGTTACAGGGAACTGACGGGGGAGCTGTTTTTT
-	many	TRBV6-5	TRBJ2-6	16	CASSYSRSPGANVLTF	TGTGCCAGCAGTTACTCCCGGTCCCCGGGGGCCAACGTCCTGACTTTC
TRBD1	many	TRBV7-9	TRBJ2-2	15	CASSFDGQGGGELFF	TGTGCCAGCAGCTTTGACGGACAGGGCGGCGGGGAGCTGTTTTTT
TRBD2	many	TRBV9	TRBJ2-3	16	CASSVRAGVGTDTQYF	TGTGCCAGCAGCGTTCGAGCGGGAGTGGGCACAGATACGCAGTATTTT
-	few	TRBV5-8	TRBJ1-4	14	CASSLISDPKKLFF	TGTGCCAGCAGCTTGATTTCGGACCCCAAAAAACTGTTTTTT
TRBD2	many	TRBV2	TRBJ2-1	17	CASSELKRDRSYNEQFF	TGTGCCAGCAGTGAATTAAAGCGGGATAGATCCTACAATGAGCAGTTCTTC
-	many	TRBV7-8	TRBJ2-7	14	CASSFPTGAGEQYF	TGTGCCAGCAGCTTTCCTACGGGGGCCGGCGAGCAGTACTTC
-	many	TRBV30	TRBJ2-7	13	CAWSVGGMWEQYF	TGTGCCTGGAGTGTAGGGGGTATGTGGGAGCAGTACTTC
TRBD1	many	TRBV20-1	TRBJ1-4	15	CSARTGGTTNEKLFF	TGCAGTGCTAGGACAGGGGGCACGACTAATGAAAAACTGTTTTTT
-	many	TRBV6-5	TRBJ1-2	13	CASSYFLTEGYTF	TGTGCCAGCAGTTACTTCCTTACAGAGGGCTACACCTTC
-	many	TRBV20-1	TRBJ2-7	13	CSARLASSYEQYF	TGCAGTGCTAGACTAGCGAGCTCCTACGAGCAGTACTTC
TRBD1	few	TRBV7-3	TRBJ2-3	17	CASSLNPPGQGGDTQYF	TGTGCCAGCAGCTTAAACCCCCCGGGACAGGGGGGGGATACGCAGTATTTT
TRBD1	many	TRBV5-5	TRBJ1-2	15	CASSLEGQGVVGYTF	TGTGCCAGCAGCTTGGAGGGTCAGGGGGTTGTGGGCTACACCTTC
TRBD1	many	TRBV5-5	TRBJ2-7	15	CASSEQGARSYEQYF	TGTGCCAGCAGCGAACAGGGGGCGCGATCGTACGAGCAGTACTTC
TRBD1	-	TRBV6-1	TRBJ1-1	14	CASREQGALTEAFF	TGTGCCAGCAGAGAACAGGGGGCGCTTACTGAAGCTTTCTTT
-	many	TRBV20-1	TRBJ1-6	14	CSARDGGDNSPLHF	TGCAGTGCTAGAGATGGCGGGGATAATTCACCCCTCCACTTT
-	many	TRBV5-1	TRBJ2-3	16	CASGEGNLGGTDTQYF	TGCGCCAGCGGAGAAGGCAATCTGGGGGGCACAGATACGCAGTATTTT
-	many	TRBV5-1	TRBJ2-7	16	CASSELEPGPLREQYF	TGCGCCAGCAGCGAACTGGAACCGGGCCCGCTCAGGGAGCAGTACTTC